This T cell receptor beta chain comes out of a study of T cell repertoires in cytomegalovirus infection. Across the whole study: In public TCR beta signatures, there were indications of both CMV infection and matching HLA type. Study observations and caveats: Using cumulative public TCR beta family frequency, the authors identified those who carried CMV together with the relevant HLA. Ex vivo responses were dominated by HLA-C-restricted CMV-specific TCR beta clonotypes.

One entry per CDR3 protein, called by TCRdb with MiXCR from the reads. The data contain about 770,000 distinct CDR3 sequences, about 29% of them singletons. A few counts support this clonotype. Antigen: not known. Germline V gene lookup returns CDR1 SGHNT and CDR2 YYREEE (reference sequence). This CDR3 region has 15 residues. Trimming took off 0 bases at V and 3 bases at J, with 12 bases between the two ends. The sequencing used cultured CD8+ T cells from PBMCs, collected from culture after CMV antigen stimulation. This TCR was sampled from a human donor in good health (CMV status not recorded). Some clones in this sample may be carry-over from other donors' samples. The chain employs TRBV5-4 and TRBJ1-2; TRBD1 is a possible D gene (5 bases). The CDR3 spells CASSLEQVGDYGYTF. DNA of the CDR3: TGTGCCAGCAGCTTGGAACAGGTTGGGGACTATGGCTACACCTTC.